The 27 T cell receptor beta chains below come from one sample, sequenced in a study of blood T cell repertoires in COVID-19. The method was immunoSEQ multiplex PCR; TCRdb's version includes in-frame clones alone and lacks a portion of them. The sample holds 50,000 to 65,000 clones, 88% seen once. Sequencing was performed on peripheral blood. The receptors stem from a man aged 50-60 years with active COVID-19.

The table lists this clone with a count of one. V and J are TRBV6-6 and TRBJ1-4; D unclear. This CDR3 has 14 amino acids. Germline CDR1 reads MNHNY; CDR2 reads SVGAGI (reference sequence). Trimming left V 2 bases short and J 4 bases short, with 8 bases between. The CDR3: CASSYAEINEKLFF. The CDR3 DNA is TGTGCCAGCAGTTACGCGGAGATTAATGAAAAACTGTTTTTT.

The V gene is TRBV6-5, the J gene TRBJ2-2; D is possibly TRBD2 (5 bases). V lost 10 bases to trimming and J lost 4 bases, with 16 bases between them. The CDR3 contains 14 residues. The germline V gene encodes CDR1 MNHEY and CDR2 SVGAGI. As DNA, the CDR3 is TGTGCCACTTGGGGAGTGGGGAGCACCGGGGAGCTGTTTTTT. Amino acid sequence: CATWGVGSTGELFF.

Comment on this clone: At one end, the junction sequence differs from germline, possibly due to a read error. This chain connects TRBV11-2 to TRBJ2-2; TRBD1 might be the D (5 bases). Germline lookup yields CDR1 SGHAT and CDR2 FQNNGV. There are 16 residues in the CDR3. The CDR3 region is CASRLTYRTNTGELFF. The CDR3 coding sequence is TGTGCCAGCCGCTTAACCTACAGGACGAACACCGGGGAGCTGTTTTTT. Full variable domain (remainder filled in from reference TRBV11-2 and TRBJ2-2): EAGVAQSPRYKIIEKRQSVAFWCNPISGHATLYWYQQILGQGPKLLIQFQNNGVVDDSQLPKDRFSAERLKGVDSTLKIQPAKLEDSAVYLCASRLTYRTNTGELFFGEGSRLTVL.

The chain links TRBV6-1 to TRBJ1-5; perhaps TRBD1 as D (5 bases). Germline CDR1 and CDR2: MNHNS and SASEGT. The CDR3 contains 17 residues. V lost 0 bases and J 1 base, leaving 13 bases between the germline ends. In nucleotides, the CDR3 is TGTGCCAGCAGTGAAGCCCCGGGCAGGGTGAGCAATCAGCCCCAGCATTTT. This translates into CASSEAPGRVSNQPQHF.

This chain uses TRBV6-4 with TRBJ1-1; 8 bases match TRBD1. V gave up 7 bases and J gave up 11 bases; unmatched junction bases: 12. Germline values: CDR1 MRHNA, CDR2 SNTAGT. This CDR3 spans 13 amino acids. Here the CDR3 reads CASKDGWTGYAFF. CDR3 bases: TGTGCCAGCAAAGACGGGTGGACAGGGTATGCTTTCTTT.

The chain combines TRBV5-1 with TRBJ2-2, with no clear D. From germline, CDR1 is SGHRS and CDR2 YFSETQ. V was trimmed by 0 bases and J by 0 bases, leaving 12 bases between them. The CDR3 spans 17 residues. CDR3 sequence: CASSLGSGITNTGELFF. CDR3 nucleotides: TGCGCCAGCAGCTTGGGTTCGGGTATTACGAACACCGGGGAGCTGTTTTTT. Full variable domain (outside the CDR3, taken from reference TRBV5-1 and TRBJ2-2): KAGVTQTPRYLIKTRGQQVTLSCSPISGHRSVSWYQQTPGQGLQFLFEYFSETQRNKGNFPGRFSGRQFSNSRSEMNVSTLELGDSALYLCASSLGSGITNTGELFFGEGSRLTVL.

The count of this clone is one. The genes are TRBV5-1 and TRBJ2-1, with D possibly TRBD1 on 5 matching bases. The germline CDR1 and CDR2 sequences are SGHRS and YFSETQ. V was shortened by 0 bases and J by 7 bases, with 14 bases between the two germline ends. This CDR3 is 15 amino acids long. The DNA for the CDR3 is TGCGCCAGCAGCTTGGTTCAGGGTTTGGGGAATGAGCAGTTCTTC. Protein: CASSLVQGLGNEQFF. The full variable domain, completed using reference TRBV5-1 and TRBJ2-1, is KAGVTQTPRYLIKTRGQQVTLSCSPISGHRSVSWYQQTPGQGLQFLFEYFSETQRNKGNFPGRFSGRQFSNSRSEMNVSTLELGDSALYLCASSLVQGLGNEQFFGPGTRLTVL.

The chain employs TRBV7-9 and TRBJ1-6; no clear D. The CDR3 is made up of 14 amino acids. V was shortened by 1 base and J by 8 bases, with 9 bases between the two germline ends. Germline V lookup: CDR1 SEHNR, CDR2 FQNEAQ (reference sequence). The DNA of the CDR3 is TGTGCCAGCAGCTTAGAACTGAGCGATTCACCCCTCCACTTT. Protein sequence: CASSLELSDSPLHF.

J is TRBJ2-5 and V is TRBV25-1, with 10 bases fitting TRBD1. V was clipped by 7 bases and J by 5 bases; unmatched bases: 10. The CDR3 spans 15 residues. Germline V CDR1 and CDR2: MGHDK, SYGVNS. The CDR3 reads CASTPAGTGEETQYF. CDR3 nucleotide sequence: TGTGCCAGCACCCCAGCCGGGACAGGGGAGGAGACCCAGTACTTC. The variable domain in full, with the rest retrieved from reference TRBV25-1 and TRBJ2-5, is EADIYQTPRYLVIGTGKKITLECSQTMGHDKMYWYQQDPGMELHLIHYSYGVNSTEKGDLSSESTVSRIRTEHFPLTLESARPSHTSQYLCASTPAGTGEETQYFGPGTRLLVL.

The chain recombines TRBV7-3 with TRBJ2-1; 10 nucleotides match TRBD1. Germline V gene lookup returns CDR1 SGHTA and CDR2 FQGTGA. V shed 4 bases and J 9 bases; nucleotides not matched to a gene: 9. This CDR3 spans 15 amino acids. CDR3 sequence: CASSSTGQGVSEQFF. The CDR3, as DNA: TGTGCCAGCAGCTCCACCGGACAGGGGGTCAGTGAGCAGTTCTTC.

This chain links TRBV6-6 with TRBJ2-3, with 11 bases fitting TRBD2. J lost 4 bases, V lost 4 bases, and 4 bases had no gene match. This CDR3 spans 15 amino acids. Germline V gives CDR1 MNHNY, CDR2 SVGAGI (reference sequence). CDR3 coding DNA: TGTGCCAGCAGTTTTAGCGGGGGGGGCGCAGATACGCAGTATTTT. This translates into CASSFSGGGADTQYF.

The chain carries TRBV6-4 and TRBJ1-5, with 7 bases identical to TRBD1. The CDR3 totals 13 residues. Trimming at V came to 6 bases and at J to 4 bases, leaving 3 bases not matched to a gene. From germline, CDR1 is MRHNA and CDR2 SNTAGT. CDR3 region: CASSRDSNQPQHF. Written as DNA, the CDR3 is TGTGCCAGCAGCCGGGACAGTAATCAGCCCCAGCATTTT.

The chain carries TRBV6-5 and TRBJ2-7, with D unresolved. This CDR3 is built from 12 residues. Germline loops: CDR1 MNHEY, CDR2 SVGAGI. Trimming pared 6 bases from V and 0 bases from J, leaving 6 bases between. The CDR3 nucleotides read TGTGCCAGCAGCCTAAGCTCCTACGAGCAGTACTTC. Residues: CASSLSSYEQYF.

The chain is built from TRBV7-9 and TRBJ2-5; 10 bases are a match to TRBD2. The CDR3 runs to 14 residues. The V and J ends lost 5 bases and 2 bases, in that order; junction bases with no gene match: 2. Per the germline V gene, CDR1 is SEHNR and CDR2 is FQNEAQ (reference sequence). The CDR3 is CASSPTSGQETQYF. Written as DNA, the CDR3 is TGTGCCAGCAGCCCGACTAGCGGGCAAGAGACCCAGTACTTC.

The chain employs TRBV25-1 and TRBJ1-4; a possible D gene is TRBD1 (5 bases). This CDR3 has 15 residues. Germline CDR1 MGHDK, CDR2 SYGVNS. The V end lost 1 base, the J end lost 7 bases, and 13 bases lay between the germline ends. This chain's CDR3 is CASSEWAGQVEKLFF. CDR3 coding DNA: TGTGCCAGCAGTGAATGGGCAGGGCAGGTTGAAAAACTGTTTTTT.

V is TRBV29-1 and J is TRBJ2-5, with 7 positions matching TRBD1. Germline V gene sequence: CDR1 SQVTM, CDR2 ANQGSEA. The CDR3 is 13 residues long. V shed 6 bases, J shed 4 bases, and the junction held 8 bases outside the gene matches. The DNA of the CDR3 is TGCAGCGTCCGAGGAAGGGGGCCAGAGACCCAGTACTTC. Encoded protein: CSVRGRGPETQYF.

This chain connects TRBV30 to TRBJ2-7; a weak D match, TRBD1 (6 bases). CDR1 and CDR2 (germline): GTSNPN, SVGIG (reference sequence). This CDR3 contains 11 residues. V dropped 3 bases and J dropped 6 bases, with 9 bases sitting between them. CDR3 sequence reads: CAWRSRGEQYF. DNA of the CDR3: TGTGCCTGGAGGAGCAGGGGCGAGCAGTACTTC.

This sequence joins TRBV7-2 and TRBJ2-1, with 8 nucleotides matching TRBD2. The CDR3 length is 15 residues. The germline gives CDR1 SGHTA, CDR2 FQGNSA. V shed 5 bases and J 7 bases; nucleotides not matched to a gene: 10. Here the CDR3 reads CASSISPRGGNEQFF. CDR3 DNA sequence: TGTGCCAGCAGCATTTCTCCCCGGGGGGGGAATGAGCAGTTCTTC.

In this sample, this clone turned up once. V usage is TRBV24-1 and J usage is TRBJ2-2; tentatively, D is TRBD2 (5 bases). Germline CDR1 reads KGHDR; CDR2 reads SFDVKD. CDR3 length: 14 residues. Trimming shortened V by 9 bases and J by 2 bases, and 12 bases separated the two germline ends. CDR3 loop: CATSASGNTGELFF. CDR3 DNA sequence: TGTGCCACCTCGGCATCGGGAAACACCGGGGAGCTGTTTTTT.

This rearrangement joins TRBV7-3 to TRBJ2-6; possibly TRBD2 for D (6 bases). The CDR3 length is 18 residues. Germline V gene data show CDR1 as SGHTA and CDR2 as FQGTGA. The V and J ends lost 4 bases and 0 bases respectively, with 16 bases between them. The CDR3 DNA follows: TGTGCCAGCAGCTCCCATGGGGGGTCCCCCTCTGGGGCCAACGTCCTGACTTTC. Encoded protein: CASSSHGGSPSGANVLTF.

The chain's CDR3 is CASSHSGAAKNIQYF. The CDR3 DNA reads as TGTGCCAGCAGCCATAGCGGTGCAGCCAAAAACATTCAGTACTTC. This chain uses TRBV3-1 (or the pseudogene TRBV3-2) with TRBJ2-4, with D possibly TRBD2 on 6 matching bases. The V gene lost 3 bases and the J gene lost 0 bases, with 9 bases spanning the gap. CDR3 size: 15 residues. Germline loops: CDR1 LGHDT, CDR2 YNNKEL (reference sequence).

V gene TRBV6-2 or TRBV6-3 combines with J gene TRBJ2-7; D is perhaps TRBD1 (6 bases). Trimming stripped 4 bases from V and 3 bases from J, with 13 bases between. The germline gives CDR1 MNHEY, CDR2 SVGEGT. CDR3 length: 14 residues. The CDR3 is CASSLRRGIYEQYF. For the CDR3, the DNA is TGTGCCAGCAGTTTGAGAAGGGGGATCTACGAGCAGTACTTC.

The chain employs TRBV12-3 or TRBV12-4 and TRBJ1-1, with 7 bases lining up with TRBD1. The CDR3 has 13 amino acids. Trimming took 5 bases from V and 5 from J; bases not matched to a gene: 5. DNA for the CDR3: TGTGCCAGCAGTAGACAGGGAAGAACTGAAGCTTTCTTT. This encodes CASSRQGRTEAFF.

This clone was picked up one time. The chain combines TRBV7-8 with TRBJ1-1, with 7 bases that match TRBD1. The CDR3 totals 14 residues. The trim removed 5 bases at V and 7 bases at J, leaving 10 bases unmatched. Germline CDR1 SGHVS, CDR2 FQNEAQ. For the CDR3, the DNA is TGTGCCAGCAGCACCGCCGACAGGGTGGGTGAAGCTTTCTTT. This encodes CASSTADRVGEAFF.

This clone was seen only a few times. The genes are TRBV5-8 and TRBJ1-5, with D unclear. The CDR3 consists of 16 residues. V lost 4 bases to trimming and J lost 5 bases, with 19 bases between them. Germline loops: CDR1 SGHTS, CDR2 YDEGEE. In nucleotides, the CDR3 is TGTGCCAGCAGCCCCTACCGGGGAAGGGTCGATCAGCCCCAGCATTTT. This translates into CASSPYRGRVDQPQHF. The variable domain in full, completed from reference TRBV5-8 and TRBJ1-5, reads EAGVTQSPTHLIKTRGQQATLRCSPISGHTSVYWYQQALGLGLQFLLWYDEGEERNRGNFPPRFSGRQFPNYSSELNVNALELEDSALYLCASSPYRGRVDQPQHFGDGTRLSIL.

The rearrangement uses TRBV19 and TRBJ1-2; the match to TRBD1 covers 7 bases. CDR3 length: 14 amino acids. Losses at the gene ends were 1 base for V and 2 bases for J; bases not matched to a gene: 1. Per germline, CDR1 LNHDA and CDR2 SQIVND (reference sequence). The CDR3 spells CASSIAGQNYGYTF. For the CDR3, the DNA is TGTGCCAGTAGTATAGCGGGACAGAACTATGGCTACACCTTC.

The rearrangement joins TRBV12-3 or TRBV12-4 to TRBJ2-6, with D unresolved. V was cut by 7 bases and J by 1 base, with 5 bases left in between. The CDR3 has 13 amino acids. This chain's CDR3 is CASTHSGANVLTF. The DNA of the CDR3 is TGTGCCAGCACCCATTCTGGGGCCAACGTCCTGACTTTC.